This T cell receptor beta chain originates from a study of OX40 agonist ivuxolimab in advanced cancers. Study-wide context: The costimulatory receptor OX40 (CD134) was targeted by ivuxolimab, a fully human IgG2 agonistic monoclonal antibody. Intravenous ivuxolimab was administered to patients every 2 weeks at six dose levels: 0.01, 0.1, 0.3, 1.5, 3 and 10 mg/kg. Of the 50 to 55 dose-escalation patients, hepatocellular carcinoma was present in some 19, melanoma in roughly 15, renal cell carcinoma in 9 and head and neck cancer in 9. In the dose-escalation cohort, roughly 80% of patients were male, and the mean age was around 60 years, with a range of roughly 23 to 85. Patients were allowed to have had prior anti-PD-1, anti-PD-L1 or anti-CTLA-4 therapy, and around 40% of the dose-escalation patients had previously received checkpoint inhibitors. Partial responses occurred in three dose-escalation patients: two with cutaneous melanoma and one with hepatocellular carcinoma. The purpose of peripheral TCRbeta sequencing was to test whether ivuxolimab changed TCR sequence diversity and led to clonal T-cell expansion. The paper describes the monotherapy dose-escalation part (N of about 52 patients) of the phase I trial of ivuxolimab. The study at large found these results: The antigen specificity of the peripheral T cells that underwent clonal expansion was not determined. At doses of 0.1 to 3.0 mg/kg, clonal expansion of both CD4+ and CD8+ blood T cells was observed from baseline to week 6. Low levels of normalized T-cell clonal expansion were also seen in some patients who did not respond. After ivuxolimab, more expanded clones were found on average in CD8+ T cells than in CD4+ T cells. In partial responders in the 0.1-3.0 mg/kg groups, normalized peripheral clonal expansion was found to be among the lowest, especially among CD8+ T cells.

To sequence the TCRbeta CDR3 region, genomic DNA was isolated from the sorted cells. The immunoSEQ Assay was used for sequencing of TCRbeta CDR3 regions. This immuneACCESS table, as held by TCRdb, lists in-frame sequences with V and J called but not all clones. Of the missing ones, under half trace to an unresolved V gene in checked studies; the others have no known cause. Counted in this sample were fewer than 95,000 clones; 80% to 95% of them appeared once. The top ten clonotypes cover approximately 0.41% of the sample. The germline V gene supplies CDR1 MNHEY and CDR2 SVGAGI. Clipping removes 5 bases from V and 3 bases from J, with 5 as the unmatched junction base count. The CDR3 covers 14 residues, taking in both the cysteine and the phenylalanine. Only the CDR3 portion is preserved as DNA: 42 bases, with reading frame beginning at the first base. The trial excluded patients who had a history of autoimmune disease or who were on systemic immunosuppression. Peripheral blood for TCR sequencing was collected from all dose cohorts at baseline, on cycle 4 day 1, and on cycle 7 day 1. The samples were taken from a phase I, first-in-human, multicenter, open-label dose-escalation trial of ivuxolimab. Adults with locally advanced or metastatic melanoma, renal cell, hepatocellular, or head and neck squamous cell carcinoma were enrolled in the trial. Before TCR sequencing, CD4+ T cells and CD8+ T cells from peripheral blood were sorted into separate populations.

To note about this clone: Its antigen has not been determined. No clone much larger than this one lies a single base away; base qualities are absent.

The V gene is TRBV6-5 and the J gene is TRBJ2-7, with TRBD2 identical over 9 junction bases. Material: CD4+ or CD8+ T cells sorted from blood, obtained in a trial of the OX40 agonist ivuxolimab. The TCR was taken from an adult with an advanced solid tumor such as melanoma, head and neck, liver or kidney cancer. The CDR3 region reads CASSPRGGDYEQYF. The nucleotide sequence is given as TGTGCCAGCAGTCCACGCGGGGGGGACTACGAGCAGTACTTC.